These 14 T cell receptor beta chains came from one sample sequenced in a study of multiple sclerosis patients with progressive multifocal leukoencephalopathy. Method: immunoSEQ multiplex PCR; TCRdb's copy keeps in-frame clones and lacks some. The sample yields 25,000 to 30,000 clones, approximately 89% seen once. Time point: time of PML onset. Sequencing used PBMCs, obtained from a patient treated with natalizumab. The source of these receptors is a woman in her 30s with progressive multifocal leukoencephalopathy.

The J gene is TRBJ2-2, the V gene TRBV11-2, with 13 bases fitting TRBD2. Trimming took 5 bases from V and 6 from J; bases not matched to a gene: 6. In germline, CDR1 is SGHAT, CDR2 FQNNGV. The CDR3 contains 16 residues. As DNA, the CDR3 is TGTGCCAGCAGCCTACTAGCGGGGGGGCCGGCCGGGGAGCTGTTTTTT. It is translated as CASSLLAGGPAGELFF.

V and J are TRBV28 and TRBJ2-1, with 9 bases fitting TRBD2. The germline V gene encodes CDR1 MDHEN and CDR2 SYDVKM. V shed 3 bases and J 7 bases; nucleotides not matched to a gene: 16. The length of the CDR3 is 18 residues. The CDR3 DNA reads TGTGCCAGCAGTTTGCCTTACTCCCCTCTAGCGGGGTCGAATGAGCAGTTCTTC. Protein product: CASSLPYSPLAGSNEQFF. Drawing the rest from reference TRBV28 and TRBJ2-1, the complete variable domain is DVKVTQSSRYLVKRTGEKVFLECVQDMDHENMFWYRQDPGLGLRLIYFSYDVKMKEKGDIPEGYSVSREKKERFSLILESASTNQTSMYLCASSLPYSPLAGSNEQFFGPGTRLTVL.

This clone came up once. The chain recombines TRBV15 with TRBJ1-5; TRBD1 might be the D (5 bases). V lost 0 bases and J lost 7, with 10 bases in between. The CDR3 covers 14 residues. Germline CDR1 and CDR2: LNHNV and YYDKDF (reference sequence). CDR3 loop: CATSRDIGGQPQHF. The CDR3 nucleotides are TGTGCCACCAGCAGAGATATCGGGGGGCAGCCCCAGCATTTT.

The chain links TRBV6-1 to TRBJ1-3; 7 bases map to TRBD1. The CDR3 is 15 amino acids. In germline, CDR1 is MNHNS, CDR2 SASEGT. Trimming cost V 6 bases and J 0 bases; bases outside gene matches: 5. CDR3 nucleotide sequence: TGTGCCAGCAGGGTAGGGACAGCCTCTGGAAACACCATATATTTT. Its translation: CASRVGTASGNTIYF.

The rearrangement links TRBV7-8 to TRBJ2-5; no reliable D call. The CDR3 is 12 amino acids. The V end lost 0 bases, the J end lost 5 bases, and 4 bases lay between the germline ends. Germline V lookup: CDR1 SGHVS, CDR2 FQNEAQ. The CDR3 coding sequence is TGTGCCAGCAGCTTAGCGAGGGAGACCCAGTACTTC. Its translation: CASSLARETQYF.

This clone was seen a single time. V and J are TRBV1 and TRBJ2-4; the D segment call TRBD2 is taken from the table without a DNA check. TRBV1 is a documented pseudogene. The CDR3 totals 17 residues. The CDR3 DNA reads as TGCACCAGCAGCCAGGTAACTAGCCAAGTAGCCAAAAACATTCAGTACTTC. This gives the protein CTSSQVTSQVAKNIQYF.

This sequence joins TRBV19 and TRBJ1-1; possible D gene TRBD1, 6 bases. The CDR3 is 13 amino acids. Germline V gives CDR1 LNHDA, CDR2 SQIVND (reference sequence). V was pared by 9 bases and J by 3 bases, with 14 bases between. CDR3 in amino acids: CASRGGQHTEAFF. Here the CDR3 DNA reads TGTGCCAGCCGCGGGGGGCAGCACACTGAAGCTTTCTTT.

This clone was seen only a few times. The chain recombines TRBV29-1 with TRBJ1-1; unclear D gene. CDR3 length: 11 amino acids. Germline lookup yields CDR1 SQVTM and CDR2 ANQGSEA. V lost 3 bases and J lost 4, with 6 bases in between. The CDR3 nucleotides read TGCAGCGTTGACTACGGCACTGAAGCTTTCTTT. Amino acid sequence: CSVDYGTEAFF.

This clone was detected only once. The rearrangement links TRBV4-3 to TRBJ2-7, with TRBD2 matching over 8 bases. CDR3 size: 15 residues. V lost 1 base to trimming and J lost 6 bases; unmatched junction nucleotides: 8. Looked up from germline, CDR1 is LGHNA and CDR2 is YSLEER. The CDR3 here is CASSQGAAGVGEQYF. The CDR3, as DNA: TGCGCCAGCAGCCAAGGAGCAGCGGGGGTCGGCGAGCAGTACTTC.

The J gene is TRBJ2-1, the V gene TRBV6-1; no firm D call. Trimming shortened V by 8 bases and J by 4 bases, and 9 bases separated the two germline ends. Germline-derived CDR1 and CDR2 are MNHNS and SASEGT. The CDR3 spans 12 residues. CDR3 DNA sequence: TGTGCCAGCGGGGAAGTATACAATGAGCAGTTCTTC. This translates into CASGEVYNEQFF.

J is TRBJ1-1 and V is TRBV5-1; the match to TRBD1 covers 10 bases. Germline V gives CDR1 SGHRS, CDR2 YFSETQ. Trimming removed 5 bases from V and 1 base from J; junction bases left unmatched: 11. The length of the CDR3 is 17 residues. The CDR3 spells CASSLGQGVKRNTEAFF. CDR3 bases: TGCGCCAGCAGTTTAGGACAGGGGGTAAAACGGAACACTGAAGCTTTCTTT.

The chain has TRBV30 and TRBJ2-1, with D perhaps TRBD2 (5 bases). Deletions cut 3 bases from V and 4 bases from J, with 19 bases between. This CDR3 comprises 16 residues. The germline gives CDR1 GTSNPN, CDR2 SVGIG (reference sequence). CDR3 nucleotide sequence: TGTGCCTGGAGCCCCCCACTACACTCGGGGTACAATGAGCAGTTCTTC. Its translation is CAWSPPLHSGYNEQFF.

The gene calls are TRBV15 and TRBJ1-1, with D tentatively TRBD1 (6 bases). The germline V and J ends were trimmed by 3 bases and 0 bases, with 20 bases remaining between them. The CDR3 is 18 amino acids. Germline V gene data show CDR1 as LNHNV and CDR2 as YYDKDF (reference sequence). CDR3 sequence (DNA): TGTGCCACCAGCAGCCCCCGGGGGCGGGGGGGCATGAACACTGAAGCTTTCTTT. It is translated as CATSSPRGRGGMNTEAFF.

The gene calls are TRBV11-3 and TRBJ1-1; D gene unclear. Trimming pared 1 base from V and 2 bases from J, leaving 5 bases between. This CDR3 has 13 residues. The germline V gene encodes CDR1 SGHNT and CDR2 YENEEA. The CDR3 DNA reads as TGTGCCAGCAGCTTAGGCGTAAACACTGAAGCTTTCTTT. Its protein is CASSLGVNTEAFF.